This T cell receptor beta chain comes out of a study of PD-L1 blockade in urothelial cancer. In the study overall: Intravenous atezolizumab, 1,200 mg every 3 weeks, was begun by patients in the mid-2010s.

Noted time point: pretreatment peripheral blood. Sample numbers ranged from 1 to 8 per patient, encompassing pretreatment and on-treatment collections. Sequencing used immunoSEQ multiplex PCR; TCRdb keeps in-frame clones, though not all of them. The repertoire holds approximately 90,000 clones, with 90% as singletons. The CDR3 length is 15 residues. V was clipped by 5 bases and J by 0 bases, with 11 bases between them. Germline CDR1 reads LNHDA; CDR2 reads SQIVND (reference sequence). The chain uses TRBV19 and TRBJ1-5, with D hard to call. Here the sequenced sample was PBMCs, taken around atezolizumab (anti-PD-L1) treatment. The receptor was derived from a man aged 60 to 69 with urothelial cancer. As DNA, the CDR3 is TGTGCCAGTAGTCTTGGAGGGCATAGCAATCAGCCCCAGCATTTT. It is translated as CASSLGGHSNQPQHF.